The 31 T cell receptor beta chains below come from one sample, sequenced in a study of shared clonotypes between healthy human individuals (dated by TCRdb to about 2020). The library came from the immunoSEQ multiplex PCR assay. TCRdb provides this immuneACCESS table in a form limited to in-frame rearrangements. Some clones are lacking; in checked studies, under half of them reflect an unresolved V gene, and why the rest are absent is not known. The sample table holds 2 million to 3 million clones, of which approximately 93% were seen once. Together, the top ten hold roughly 0.36% of the sample. The sample taken for sequencing was naive CD4+ T cells from PBMCs. Sample cell subset or site, as interpreted from the label and publication: CD45RA+ positively selected. These receptors were taken from a man in his late teens or twenties in good health. Some clones in this sample may be carry-over from other donors' samples.

The CDR3 region has the DNA TGTGCCAGCTCACCGTCCAGCCCCGCAGGGGGTTTAAACACCATATATTTT. Translated: CASSPSSPAGGLNTIYF. The rearrangement links TRBV18 to TRBJ1-3; 7 bases line up with TRBD1. Germline trimming cut 3 bases from V and 6 bases from J; bases unmatched to any gene: 14. Germline values: CDR1 KGHSH, CDR2 LQKENI. The CDR3 runs 17 residues.

In DNA form, the CDR3 reads TGTGCCAGCAGGTCGGCGGGACTGAAGGAGCAGTTCTTC. Translated: CASRSAGLKEQFF. The gene calls are TRBV6-5 and TRBJ2-1; weak D call: TRBD2 (6 bases). Deletions cut 6 bases from V and 10 bases from J, with 16 bases between. From germline, CDR1 is MNHEY and CDR2 SVGAGI. The CDR3 is made up of 13 amino acids.

The chain has TRBV2 and TRBJ2-1, with 8 bases lining up with TRBD1. The CDR3 is made up of 15 amino acids. Germline CDR1 SNHLY, CDR2 FYNNEI. The trim removed 7 bases at V and 4 bases at J, leaving 9 bases unmatched. The CDR3 DNA is TGTGCCAGCAAGGAGACAGGGGAACGATACAATGAGCAGTTCTTC. This codes for CASKETGERYNEQFF.

The CDR3 sequence: CASRRQFESYNEQFF. The DNA of the CDR3 is TGTGCCAGCAGGAGACAGTTCGAGTCCTACAATGAGCAGTTCTTC. This sequence joins TRBV6-5 and TRBJ2-1; tentative D call: TRBD1 (5 bases). There are 15 residues in the CDR3. Germline CDR1 reads MNHEY; CDR2 reads SVGAGI. V lost 6 bases and J 1 base, leaving 13 bases between the germline ends.

This clone was recorded only once. V gene TRBV11-2 combines with J gene TRBJ2-7; 9 bases match TRBD2. With 3 bases clipped from V and 3 bases from J, the junction kept 3 bases outside the gene matches. This CDR3 has 14 residues. The germline CDR1 and CDR2 sequences are SGHAT and FQNNGV. The CDR3: CASSLLREGYEQYF. The CDR3 DNA reads as TGTGCCAGCAGCTTGTTGCGGGAGGGCTACGAGCAGTACTTC.

The sample holds a few counts of this clone. V usage is TRBV5-1 and J usage is TRBJ1-1; possibly TRBD1 for D (6 bases). The germline CDR1 and CDR2 sequences are SGHRS and YFSETQ. V was pared by 6 bases and J by 5 bases, with 14 bases between. There are 13 residues in the CDR3. The CDR3 sequence is CASTLQGRTEAFF. CDR3 in DNA: TGCGCCAGCACCCTCCAGGGGCGGACTGAAGCTTTCTTT.

This clone showed up just a few times. V usage is TRBV2 and J usage is TRBJ2-2; no reliable D call. This CDR3 is 11 amino acids long. The germline gives CDR1 SNHLY, CDR2 FYNNEI. The V gene lost 6 bases and the J gene lost 4 bases, with 3 bases spanning the gap. CDR3 sequence (DNA): TGTGCCAGCAGGACCACCGGGGAGCTGTTTTTT. This sequence encodes CASRTTGELFF.

This clone has just a few counts. This chain joins TRBV7-9 and TRBJ1-2; TRBD1 matches 10 bases. This CDR3 region has 15 residues. V lost 5 bases to trimming and J lost 3 bases; unmatched junction nucleotides: 6. Germline lookup yields CDR1 SEHNR and CDR2 FQNEAQ (reference sequence). The chain's CDR3 is CASSTRTGGDYGYTF. The CDR3 DNA is TGTGCCAGCAGCACCCGGACAGGGGGGGACTATGGCTACACCTTC.

The J gene is TRBJ2-6, the V gene TRBV18; D gene unclear. CDR1 and CDR2 from the germline V gene are KGHSH and LQKENI. V was trimmed by 0 bases and J by 2 bases, leaving 11 bases between them. The CDR3 extends over 17 amino acids. The CDR3 coding sequence is TGTGCCAGCTCACCACCGAAGGGCCTGGCTGGGGCCAACGTCCTGACTTTC. It encodes CASSPPKGLAGANVLTF.

The chain joins TRBV2 to TRBJ2-5; no clear D. This CDR3 is built from 12 residues. In germline, CDR1 is SNHLY, CDR2 FYNNEI. V lost 6 bases, J lost 4 bases, and 9 bases lay in between. CDR3 nucleotide sequence: TGTGCCAGCAGGGCCTTTCCAGAGACCCAGTACTTC. It specifies CASRAFPETQYF. Full variable domain (missing parts from reference TRBV2 and TRBJ2-5): EPEVTQTPSHQVTQMGQEVILRCVPISNHLYFYWYRQILGQKVEFLVSFYNNEISEKSEIFDDQFSVERPDGSNFTLKIRSTKLEDSAMYFCASRAFPETQYFGPGTRLLVL.

This clone was picked up one time. This chain connects TRBV19 to TRBJ2-1; 9 positions match TRBD2. Germline V gives CDR1 LNHDA, CDR2 SQIVND (reference sequence). V gave up 5 bases and J gave up 10 bases; unmatched junction bases: 12. There are 15 residues in the CDR3. This CDR3 reads CASSPPGTSLYEQFF. In DNA form, the CDR3 reads TGTGCCAGTAGTCCCCCCGGGACTAGCCTTTACGAGCAGTTCTTC. Full variable domain (remainder filled in from reference TRBV19 and TRBJ2-1): DGGITQSPKYLFRKEGQNVTLSCEQNLNHDAMYWYRQDPGQGLRLIYYSQIVNDFQKGDIAEGYSVSREKKESFPLTVTSAQKNPTAFYLCASSPPGTSLYEQFFGPGTRLTVL.

The chain links TRBV7-2 to TRBJ1-3; unclear D gene. V dropped 5 bases and J dropped 3 bases, with 11 bases sitting between them. Germline CDR1 reads SGHTA; CDR2 reads FQGNSA. The CDR3 sequence is 14 residues long. The CDR3 spells CASSPGIYGNTIYF. The CDR3 region has the DNA TGTGCCAGCAGCCCGGGAATTTATGGAAACACCATATATTTT.

The chain links TRBV9 to TRBJ2-1; 8 bases line up with TRBD2. V shed 0 bases, J shed 13 bases, and the junction held 9 bases outside the gene matches. The CDR3 has 14 residues. Germline CDR1 reads SGDLS; CDR2 reads YYNGEE. CDR3 nucleotides: TGTGCCAGCAGCGTAGAGCCCGGGCGGGAGGCACAGTTCTTC. Residues: CASSVEPGREAQFF.

The rearrangement uses TRBV7-9 and TRBJ1-5; D not certain. This CDR3 has 13 residues. The germline V gene encodes CDR1 SEHNR and CDR2 FQNEAQ (reference sequence). V lost 3 bases and J 7 bases, leaving 10 bases between the germline ends. The DNA of the CDR3 is TGTGCCAGCAGCTTTAGTGAAACCCAGCCCCAGCATTTT. It codes for CASSFSETQPQHF.

The chain combines TRBV6-1 with TRBJ2-2; perhaps TRBD2 as D (5 bases). Trimming left V 7 bases short and J 2 bases short, with 14 bases between. The CDR3 runs 15 residues. CDR1 MNHNS and CDR2 SASEGT come from the germline V gene. DNA for the CDR3: TGTGCCAGCATCCGCCAGAGGGTAAACACCGGGGAGCTGTTTTTT. Protein product: CASIRQRVNTGELFF.

The rearrangement links TRBV5-1 to TRBJ2-3; the D gene could be TRBD1 or TRBD2 (6 bases each). V was trimmed by 0 bases and J by 4 bases, leaving 15 bases between them. The CDR3 has 16 amino acids. Germline V gives CDR1 SGHRS, CDR2 YFSETQ. The CDR3 DNA sequence: TGCGCCAGCAGCTTGGCCAAATTCGGGGGCGCAGATACGCAGTATTTT. Its protein is CASSLAKFGGADTQYF.

This chain links TRBV28 with TRBJ2-1, with a weak D call TRBD1 (5 bases). The germline V gene encodes CDR1 MDHEN and CDR2 SYDVKM. The CDR3 has 17 residues. V lost 5 bases, J lost 3 bases, and 20 bases lay in between. In DNA form, the CDR3 reads TGTGCCAGCAGTACGAAGACAGCGCTTACAAACTACAATGAGCAGTTCTTC. Residues: CASSTKTALTNYNEQFF.

The CDR3: CASSKGTSGGSYNEQFF. CDR3 coding DNA: TGTGCCAGCAGCAAGGGGACTAGCGGAGGCTCCTACAATGAGCAGTTCTTC. V is TRBV11-3 and J is TRBJ2-1; 11 positions agree with TRBD2. Trimming took 5 bases from V and 0 from J; bases not matched to a gene: 6. Per germline, CDR1 SGHNT and CDR2 YENEEA. This CDR3 spans 17 amino acids.

The V gene is TRBV7-2, the J gene TRBJ2-1, with 11 positions matching TRBD2. The CDR3 loop spans 17 amino acids. With 5 bases clipped from V and 4 bases from J, the junction kept 10 bases outside the gene matches. Germline V gene data show CDR1 as SGHTA and CDR2 as FQGNSA. CDR3 nucleotides: TGTGCCAGCAGCCGACGGACTAGCGGGTGGGGGTACAATGAGCAGTTCTTC. Residues: CASSRRTSGWGYNEQFF.

This chain connects TRBV4-2 to TRBJ1-1; D perhaps matches TRBD1 (5 bases). Germline CDR1 reads LGHNA; CDR2 reads YNFKEQ. The CDR3 runs 14 residues. V dropped 1 base and J dropped 7 bases, with 13 bases sitting between them. CDR3 residues: CASSQGGPYSEAFF. The CDR3, as DNA: TGTGCCAGCAGCCAAGGGGGCCCCTACAGTGAAGCTTTCTTT.

V gene TRBV4-1 combines with J gene TRBJ2-5; D is undetermined. Trimming cost V 1 base and J 5 bases, with 11 bases left between them. The CDR3 consists of 14 residues. The V gene's germline CDR1 is MGHRA and CDR2 YSYEKL. This CDR3 is CASSQGWEGETQYF. CDR3 DNA sequence: TGCGCCAGCAGCCAAGGGTGGGAAGGGGAGACCCAGTACTTC.

V usage is TRBV4-1 and J usage is TRBJ2-5, with a possible D match to TRBD2 (5 bases). CDR1 and CDR2 (germline): MGHRA, YSYEKL. This CDR3 has 15 residues. Trimming removed 0 bases at V and 4 bases at J, with 12 bases between. The CDR3 is CASSQDLRGLETQYF. The DNA for the CDR3 is TGCGCCAGCAGCCAAGATCTTCGGGGTTTAGAGACCCAGTACTTC.

The chain has TRBV28 and TRBJ1-4, with 7 bases identical to TRBD1. Germline lookup yields CDR1 MDHEN and CDR2 SYDVKM. The CDR3 has 14 amino acids. V lost 6 bases to trimming and J lost 8 bases; unmatched junction nucleotides: 9. CDR3 sequence (DNA): TGTGCCAGCAGGCCACAGGGGAGTGGAGAAAAACTGTTTTTT. This gives the protein CASRPQGSGEKLFF.

The chain couples TRBV7-2 to TRBJ2-7, with D maybe TRBD2 (5 bases). Germline V gene lookup returns CDR1 SGHTA and CDR2 FQGNSA. Trimming removed 1 base at V and 2 bases at J, with 18 bases between. CDR3 size: 17 residues. The CDR3 protein is CASSLVTVALTTYEQYF. The CDR3 nucleotides are TGTGCCAGCAGCTTAGTGACGGTTGCGTTGACTACCTACGAGCAGTACTTC. Full variable domain (outside the CDR3, taken from reference TRBV7-2 and TRBJ2-7): GAGVSQSPSNKVTEKGKDVELRCDPISGHTALYWYRQSLGQGLEFLIYFQGNSAPDKSGLPSDRFSAERTGGSVSTLTIQRTQQEDSAVYLCASSLVTVALTTYEQYFGPGTRLTVT.

The chain joins TRBV5-6 to TRBJ2-1, with 7 positions matching TRBD2. The V gene's germline CDR1 is SGHDT and CDR2 YYEEEE. With V trimmed by 3 bases and J by 14 bases, 8 bases remained unmatched. The CDR3 extends over 12 amino acids. The CDR3 DNA sequence: TGTGCCAGCAGCTGGGCGAGGGAGGGAAAGTTCTTC. Its translation: CASSWAREGKFF.

The V and J genes are TRBV5-1 and TRBJ2-7; D assignment may be TRBD1 or TRBD2 (5 bases each). Trimming stripped 2 bases from V and 5 bases from J, with 23 bases between. The CDR3 contains 17 residues. In germline, CDR1 is SGHRS, CDR2 YFSETQ. Here the CDR3 reads CASSLPPGRTDGDEQYF. CDR3 coding DNA: TGCGCCAGCAGCTTACCCCCGGGGCGGACGGACGGGGACGAGCAGTACTTC.

In DNA, the CDR3 is TGTGCCAGCAGCCTTCTCGGCGGGCCCTCTGGAAACACCATATATTTT. Its protein is CASSLLGGPSGNTIYF. The chain is built from TRBV7-2 and TRBJ1-3; D ambiguous. CDR1 is SGHTA and CDR2 is FQGNSA in the germline V gene. Trimming cost V 5 bases and J 0 bases, with 14 bases left between them. The CDR3 contains 16 residues.

V usage is TRBV29-1 and J usage is TRBJ2-3; a possible D gene is TRBD1 (5 bases). The germline CDR1 and CDR2 sequences are SQVTM and ANQGSEA. V dropped 3 bases and J dropped 2 bases, with 6 bases sitting between them. This CDR3 comprises 12 residues. DNA for the CDR3: TGCAGCGTTGACAGGGTCACAGATACGCAGTATTTT. This sequence encodes CSVDRVTDTQYF.

This chain links TRBV5-1 with TRBJ2-6, with a weak D call TRBD1 (7 bases). Trimming removed 4 bases from V and 2 bases from J, with 19 bases in between. This CDR3 spans 18 amino acids. Germline-derived CDR1 and CDR2 are SGHRS and YFSETQ. This chain's CDR3 is CASSPEGALGAGANVLTF. In nucleotides, the CDR3 is TGCGCCAGCAGCCCGGAGGGGGCCCTTGGTGCTGGGGCCAACGTCCTGACTTTC.

The chain couples TRBV6-1 to TRBJ2-3; 12 positions agree with TRBD2. After removal of 1 base from V and 4 bases from J, the junction contained 12 bases not matched to a gene. Germline V lookup: CDR1 MNHNS, CDR2 SASEGT. The CDR3 contains 19 residues. The CDR3 here is CASSEGDRTSGRWADTQYF. The CDR3 coding sequence is TGTGCCAGCAGTGAAGGGGATAGAACTAGCGGGAGGTGGGCAGATACGCAGTATTTT.

The chain carries TRBV6-6 and TRBJ2-7; D is ambiguous. The ends were cut back, 7 bases at V and 7 bases at J, with 11 bases in the middle. CDR3 length: 11 amino acids. The germline V gene encodes CDR1 MNHNY and CDR2 SVGAGI (reference sequence). CDR3 DNA sequence: TGTGCCAGCACGACCGTGGGGGAGCAGTACTTC. This sequence encodes CASTTVGEQYF.